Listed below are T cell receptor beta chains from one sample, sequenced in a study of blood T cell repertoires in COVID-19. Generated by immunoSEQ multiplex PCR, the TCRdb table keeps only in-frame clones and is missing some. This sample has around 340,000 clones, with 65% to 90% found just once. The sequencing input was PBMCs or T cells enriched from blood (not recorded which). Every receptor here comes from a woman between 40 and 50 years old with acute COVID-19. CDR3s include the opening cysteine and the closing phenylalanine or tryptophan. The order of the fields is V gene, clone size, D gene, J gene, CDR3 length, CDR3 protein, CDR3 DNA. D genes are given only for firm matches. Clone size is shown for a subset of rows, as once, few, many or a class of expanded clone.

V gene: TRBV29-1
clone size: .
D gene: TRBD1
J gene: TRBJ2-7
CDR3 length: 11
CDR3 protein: CSVNRGYEQYF
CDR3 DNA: TGCAGCGTGAACAGGGGCTACGAGCAGTACTTC

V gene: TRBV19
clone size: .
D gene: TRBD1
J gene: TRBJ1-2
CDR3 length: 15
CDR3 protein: CASSSPGQGFYGYTF
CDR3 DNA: TGTGCCAGTAGTAGCCCCGGACAGGGCTTTTATGGCTACACCTTC

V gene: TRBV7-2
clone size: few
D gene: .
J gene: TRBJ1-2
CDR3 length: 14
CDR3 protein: CASSLMRNNYGYTF
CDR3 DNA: TGTGCCAGCAGCTTAATGCGCAATAACTATGGCTACACCTTC

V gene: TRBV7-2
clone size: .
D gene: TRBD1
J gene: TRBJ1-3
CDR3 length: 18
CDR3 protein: CASSPGQGVAKTGNTIYF
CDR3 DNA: TGTGCCAGCAGCCCGGGACAGGGGGTGGCTAAAACTGGAAACACCATATATTTT

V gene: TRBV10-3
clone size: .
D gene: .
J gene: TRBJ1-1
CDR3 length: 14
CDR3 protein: CAISDHTLNTEAFF
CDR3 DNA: TGTGCCATCAGTGACCACACCCTGAACACTGAAGCTTTCTTT

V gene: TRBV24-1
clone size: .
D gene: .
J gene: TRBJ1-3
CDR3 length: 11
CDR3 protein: CATSGGNTIYF
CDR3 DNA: TGTGCCACGTCGGGGGGAAACACCATATATTTT

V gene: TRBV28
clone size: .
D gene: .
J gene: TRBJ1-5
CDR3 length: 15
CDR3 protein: CASRKQGGYSQPQHF
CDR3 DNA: TGTGCCAGCAGAAAACAGGGAGGGTACAGTCAGCCCCAGCATTTT

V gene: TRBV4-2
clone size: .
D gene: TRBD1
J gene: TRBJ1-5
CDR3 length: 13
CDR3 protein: CASSSTGDQPQHF
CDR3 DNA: TGTGCCAGCAGCTCGACAGGGGATCAGCCCCAGCATTTT

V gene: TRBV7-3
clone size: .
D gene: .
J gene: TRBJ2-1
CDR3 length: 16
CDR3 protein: CASSPTPGLHIDEQFF
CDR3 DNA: TGTGCCAGCAGCCCAACCCCCGGACTACATATCGATGAGCAGTTCTTC

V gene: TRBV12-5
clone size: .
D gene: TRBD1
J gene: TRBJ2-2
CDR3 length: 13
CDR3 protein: CACGQGVTGELFF
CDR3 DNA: TGTGCTTGTGGACAGGGTGTCACCGGGGAGCTGTTTTTT

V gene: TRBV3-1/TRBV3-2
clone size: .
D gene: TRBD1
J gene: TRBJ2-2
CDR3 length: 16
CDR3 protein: CASSQALQGAGGELFF
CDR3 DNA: TGTGCCAGCAGCCAGGCATTACAGGGGGCAGGCGGGGAGCTGTTTTTT

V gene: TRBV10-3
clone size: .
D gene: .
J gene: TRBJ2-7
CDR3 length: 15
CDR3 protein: CAISESGRGVYEQYF
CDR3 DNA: TGTGCCATCAGTGAGTCCGGCAGGGGAGTCTACGAGCAGTACTTC

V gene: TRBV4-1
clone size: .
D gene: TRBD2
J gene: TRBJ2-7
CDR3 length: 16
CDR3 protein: CASSPGAGIFPSEQYF
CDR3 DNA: TGCGCCAGCAGCCCAGGAGCGGGGATCTTTCCCTCCGAGCAGTACTTC

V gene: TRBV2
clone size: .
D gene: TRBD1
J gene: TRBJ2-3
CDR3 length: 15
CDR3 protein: CASSLTGVGADTQYF
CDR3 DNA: TGTGCCAGCAGTTTGACAGGGGTTGGAGCAGATACGCAGTATTTT

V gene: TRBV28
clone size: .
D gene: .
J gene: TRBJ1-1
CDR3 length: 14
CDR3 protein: CASYGGGPNTEAFF
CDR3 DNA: TGTGCCAGCTATGGCGGGGGCCCGAACACTGAAGCTTTCTTT

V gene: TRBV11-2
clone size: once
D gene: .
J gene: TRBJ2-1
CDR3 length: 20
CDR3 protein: CASSLDSLASARSSYNEQFF
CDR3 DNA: TGTGCCAGCAGCTTAGATTCCTTGGCTAGCGCCAGAAGCTCCTACAATGAGCAGTTCTTC

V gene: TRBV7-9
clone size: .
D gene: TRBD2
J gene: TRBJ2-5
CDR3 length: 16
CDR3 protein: CASSPRGLAGVLPQYF
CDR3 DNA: TGTGCCAGCAGCCCTAGAGGTCTAGCGGGGGTCCTGCCCCAGTACTTC

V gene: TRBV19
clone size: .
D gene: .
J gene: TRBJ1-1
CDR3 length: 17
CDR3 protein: CASSVGLGRVMNTEAFF
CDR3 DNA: TGTGCCAGTAGTGTAGGGCTTGGGCGGGTAATGAACACTGAAGCTTTCTTT

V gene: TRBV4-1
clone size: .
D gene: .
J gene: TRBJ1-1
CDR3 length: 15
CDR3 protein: CASSQEQGMNTEAFF
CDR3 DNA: TGCGCCAGCAGCCAAGAACAGGGTATGAACACTGAAGCTTTCTTT

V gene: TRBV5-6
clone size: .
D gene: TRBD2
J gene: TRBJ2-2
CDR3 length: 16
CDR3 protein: CASSGISGGNTGELFF
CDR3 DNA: TGTGCCAGCAGCGGAATTAGCGGGGGGAACACCGGGGAGCTGTTTTTT

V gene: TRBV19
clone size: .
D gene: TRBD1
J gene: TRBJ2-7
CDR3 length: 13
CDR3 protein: CASSPNRGYEQYF
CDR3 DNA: TGTGCCAGTAGCCCCAACAGGGGCTACGAGCAGTACTTC

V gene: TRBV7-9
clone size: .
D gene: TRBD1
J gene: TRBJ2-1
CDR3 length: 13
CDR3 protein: CASSWDRAIEQFF
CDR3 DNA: TGTGCCAGCAGCTGGGACAGGGCAATTGAGCAGTTCTTC

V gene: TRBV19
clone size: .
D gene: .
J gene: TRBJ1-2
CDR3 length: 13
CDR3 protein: CASSIVGGYGYTF
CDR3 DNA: TGTGCCAGTAGTATAGTTGGAGGATATGGCTACACCTTC

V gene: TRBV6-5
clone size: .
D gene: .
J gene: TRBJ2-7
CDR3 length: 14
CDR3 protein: CASSEPGSSYEQYF
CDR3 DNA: TGTGCCAGCAGCGAGCCGGGGTCTAGCTACGAGCAGTACTTC

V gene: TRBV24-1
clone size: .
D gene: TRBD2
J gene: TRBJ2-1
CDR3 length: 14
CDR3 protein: CATSDSGDYNEQFF
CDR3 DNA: TGTGCCACCAGTGATAGCGGGGACTACAATGAGCAGTTCTTC

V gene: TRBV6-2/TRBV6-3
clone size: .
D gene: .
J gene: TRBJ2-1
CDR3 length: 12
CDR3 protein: CASSYSINEQFF
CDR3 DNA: TGTGCCAGCAGTTACTCTATCAATGAGCAGTTCTTC

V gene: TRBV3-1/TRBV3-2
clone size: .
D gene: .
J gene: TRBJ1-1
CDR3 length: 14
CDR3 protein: CASSQSVTGAEAFF
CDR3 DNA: TGTGCCAGCAGCCAAAGTGTGACAGGCGCTGAAGCTTTCTTT

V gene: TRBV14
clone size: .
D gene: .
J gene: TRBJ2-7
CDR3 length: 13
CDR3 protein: CASSSKTVYEQYF
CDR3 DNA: TGTGCCAGCAGCTCAAAGACAGTCTACGAGCAGTACTTC

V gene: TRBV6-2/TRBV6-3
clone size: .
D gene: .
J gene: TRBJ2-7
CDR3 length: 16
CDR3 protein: CASSYSIPGRSYEQYF
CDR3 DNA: TGTGCCAGCAGTTACTCGATTCCAGGGCGGTCCTACGAGCAGTACTTC

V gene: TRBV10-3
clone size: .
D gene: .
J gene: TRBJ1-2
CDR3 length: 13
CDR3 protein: CAISTQGGYGYTF
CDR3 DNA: TGTGCCATCAGTACGCAGGGAGGCTATGGCTACACCTTC

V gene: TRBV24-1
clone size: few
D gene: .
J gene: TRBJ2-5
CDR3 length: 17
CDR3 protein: CATSDLGGGGGIETQYF
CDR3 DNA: TGTGCCACCAGTGATTTGGGAGGGGGAGGGGGGATTGAGACCCAGTACTTC

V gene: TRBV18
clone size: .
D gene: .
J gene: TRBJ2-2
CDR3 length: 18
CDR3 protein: CASSPRTVQLTNTGELFF
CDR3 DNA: TGTGCCAGCTCACCTAGGACAGTCCAGTTGACGAACACCGGGGAGCTGTTTTTT

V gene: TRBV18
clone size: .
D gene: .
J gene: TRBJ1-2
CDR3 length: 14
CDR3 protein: CASSLERDIYGYTF
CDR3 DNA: TGTGCCAGCTCCCTCGAGAGGGATATCTATGGCTACACCTTC

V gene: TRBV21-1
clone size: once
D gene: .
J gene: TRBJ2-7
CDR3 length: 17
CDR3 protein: CASSKNVREGTSYEQYF
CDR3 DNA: TGTGCCAGCAGCAAAAACGTCCGGGAGGGTACCTCCTACGAGCAGTACTTC

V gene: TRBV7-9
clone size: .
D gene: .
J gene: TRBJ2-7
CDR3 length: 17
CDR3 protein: CASSPTDVEGGSYEQYF
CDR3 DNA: TGTGCCAGCAGCCCAACCGACGTGGAGGGGGGGTCCTACGAGCAGTACTTC

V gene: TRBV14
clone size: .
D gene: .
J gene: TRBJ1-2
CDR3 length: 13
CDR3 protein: CASSQVSGAGYTF
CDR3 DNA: TGTGCCAGCAGCCAAGTCTCGGGAGCTGGCTACACCTTC

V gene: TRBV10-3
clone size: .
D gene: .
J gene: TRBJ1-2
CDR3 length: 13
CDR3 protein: CATTDGRNYGYTF
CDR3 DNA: TGTGCCACCACGGACGGGAGGAACTATGGCTACACCTTC

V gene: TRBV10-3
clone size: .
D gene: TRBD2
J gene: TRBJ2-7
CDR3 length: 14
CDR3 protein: CAISQLAGPYEQYF
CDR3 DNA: TGTGCCATCAGTCAACTAGCGGGACCTTACGAGCAGTACTTC

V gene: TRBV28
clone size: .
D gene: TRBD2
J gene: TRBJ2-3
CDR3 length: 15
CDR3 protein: CASSYLAGVTDTQYF
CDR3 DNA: TGTGCCAGCAGTTATTTAGCGGGAGTCACAGATACGCAGTATTTT

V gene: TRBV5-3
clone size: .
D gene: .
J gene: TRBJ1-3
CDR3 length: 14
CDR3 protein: CARSLRSSGNTIYF
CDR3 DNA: TGTGCCAGAAGCTTACGGTCCTCTGGAAACACCATATATTTT

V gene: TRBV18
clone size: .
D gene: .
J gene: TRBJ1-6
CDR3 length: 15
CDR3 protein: CASSPSTEKNSPLHF
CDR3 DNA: TGTGCCAGCTCACCGTCGACTGAAAAAAATTCACCCCTCCACTTT